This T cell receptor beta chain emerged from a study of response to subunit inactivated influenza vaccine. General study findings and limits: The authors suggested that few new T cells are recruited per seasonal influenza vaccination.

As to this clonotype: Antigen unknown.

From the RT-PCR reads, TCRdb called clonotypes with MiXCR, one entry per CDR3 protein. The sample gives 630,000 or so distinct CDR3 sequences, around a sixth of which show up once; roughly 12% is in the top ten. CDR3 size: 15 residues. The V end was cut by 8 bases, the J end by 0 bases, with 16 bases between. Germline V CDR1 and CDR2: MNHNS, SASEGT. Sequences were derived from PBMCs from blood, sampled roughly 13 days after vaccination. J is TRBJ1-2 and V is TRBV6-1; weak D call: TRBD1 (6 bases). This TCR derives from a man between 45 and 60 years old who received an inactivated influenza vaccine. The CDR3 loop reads CASGFLAGANYGYTF. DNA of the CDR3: TGTGCCAGCGGGTTTTTAGCAGGGGCTAACTATGGCTACACCTTC.